The 21 T cell receptor beta chains reported below all come from one sample, sequenced in a study of neurological immune-mediated disorders. MiXCR, run by TCRdb on the 5' RACE reads, gives a single entry per CDR3 protein. This sample has about 71,000 distinct CDR3 sequences, with 3.4% found just once. Source material: PBMCs. The receptors here all came from a man between 35 and 55 years old with multiple sclerosis.

This clonotype was seen at least ten times. The J gene is TRBJ2-7, the V gene TRBV20-1; 9 positions agree with TRBD1. CDR1 is DFQATT, CDR2 SNEGSKA, per germline (reference sequence). The junction had 8 bases not matched to a gene; V was cut back by 0 bases and J by 2 bases. CDR3 length equals 16 residues. CDR3 region: CSARDHGTGFPYEQYF. The CDR3 nucleotides are TGCAGTGCTAGAGACCACGGGACAGGGTTCCCCTACGAGCAGTACTTC.

This clonotype was detected many times. The genes are TRBV5-1 and TRBJ2-5; maybe TRBD1 (5 bases). V lost 4 bases to trimming and J lost 1 base, with 8 bases between them. Looked up from germline, CDR1 is SGHRS and CDR2 is YFSETQ. The CDR3 totals 13 residues. The CDR3 coding sequence is TGCGCCAGCAGCGAGCAGGGCCAAGAGACCCAGTACTTC. This gives the protein CASSEQGQETQYF.

This clonotype has at least ten counts. J is TRBJ1-2 and V is TRBV6-5; a weak D match, TRBD1 (5 bases). Germline V gene data show CDR1 as MNHEY and CDR2 as SVGAGI. Between the trimmed V and J ends, which lost 2 bases and 6 bases, there was a span of 16 bases. The CDR3 loop spans 15 amino acids. In DNA, the CDR3 is TGTGCCAGCAGTTACCTCGGGAGGGGAGGAGATGGCTACACCTTC. The encoded protein is CASSYLGRGGDGYTF.

In this sample, this clonotype turned up many times. V is TRBV7-9 and J is TRBJ1-1, with a possible D match to TRBD1 (5 bases). This CDR3 comprises 15 residues. The germline CDR1 and CDR2 sequences are SEHNR and FQNEAQ (reference sequence). Deletions cut 2 bases from V and 0 bases from J, with 10 bases between. DNA for the CDR3: TGTGCCAGCAGCTTATTAGTAGGGGTGAACACTGAAGCTTTCTTT. It codes for CASSLLVGVNTEAFF.

This clonotype was counted at least ten times. The chain uses TRBV18 and TRBJ2-1; D perhaps matches TRBD2 (5 bases). This CDR3 is 17 amino acids long. V dropped 0 bases and J dropped 1 base, with 13 bases sitting between them. CDR1 KGHSH and CDR2 LQKENI come from the germline V gene. CDR3 coding DNA: TGTGCCAGCTCACCACCAACGCCTCAGCGGTCCTACAATGAGCAGTTCTTC. Translating it yields CASSPPTPQRSYNEQFF.

This clonotype has at least ten counts. V is TRBV12-3 or TRBV12-4 and J is TRBJ1-4, with unresolved D. Between the trimmed V and J ends, which lost 7 bases and 8 bases, there was a span of 8 bases. The CDR3 length is 11 residues. The CDR3 loop reads CASIFREKLFF. As DNA, the CDR3 is TGTGCCAGCATCTTTAGGGAAAAACTGTTTTTT.

This clonotype came up a few times. The chain employs TRBV20-1 and TRBJ2-5; TRBD2 aligns across 13 bases. CDR1 and CDR2 from the germline V gene are DFQATT and SNEGSKA (reference sequence). J was trimmed by 5 bases and V by 2 bases; bases with no gene match: 8. The length of the CDR3 is 16 residues. Written as DNA, the CDR3 is TGCAGTGCTAGACCTCGGACTAGCGGGGGATGGGAGACCCAGTACTTC. It is translated as CSARPRTSGGWETQYF.

This clonotype occurred many times. The chain has TRBV29-1 and TRBJ2-3, with D unresolved. CDR1 is SQVTM and CDR2 is ANQGSEA in the germline V gene. CDR3 size: 12 residues. The V end was cut by 0 bases, the J end by 2 bases, with 3 bases between. CDR3 DNA sequence: TGCAGCGTTGAAGACTCCACAGATACGCAGTATTTT. This translates into CSVEDSTDTQYF.

In its sample, this clonotype was seen many times. This chain connects TRBV5-1 to TRBJ2-5, with TRBD2 matching over 13 bases. CDR3 length: 18 residues. V was clipped by 0 bases and J by 5 bases; unmatched bases: 10. Germline V CDR1 and CDR2: SGHRS, YFSETQ. DNA of the CDR3: TGCGCCAGCAGCTTGGCCAGTACGGGACTAGCGGGGCGGGAGACCCAGTACTTC. Its translation: CASSLASTGLAGRETQYF.

In its sample, this clonotype was seen many times. The rearrangement uses TRBV7-2 and TRBJ1-2, with D possibly matching TRBD1 (5 bases). The V gene lost 3 bases and the J gene lost 8 bases, with 13 bases spanning the gap. CDR1 is SGHTA, CDR2 FQGNSA, per germline. The CDR3 is 13 amino acids. The CDR3 region has the DNA TGTGCCAGCAGCTTCGGGGGACCTAGAGGCTACACCTTC. Amino acid sequence: CASSFGGPRGYTF. Full variable domain (remainder filled in from reference TRBV7-2 and TRBJ1-2): GAGVSQSPSNKVTEKGKDVELRCDPISGHTALYWYRQSLGQGLEFLIYFQGNSAPDKSGLPSDRFSAERTGGSVSTLTIQRTQQEDSAVYLCASSFGGPRGYTFGSGTRLTVV.

This clonotype was found many times. The chain is built from TRBV5-1 and TRBJ2-1; 12 bases fit TRBD2. V shed 4 bases and J 9 bases; nucleotides not matched to a gene: 14. This CDR3 region has 17 residues. Germline values: CDR1 SGHRS, CDR2 YFSETQ. The DNA of the CDR3 is TGCGCCAGCAGCCCCTCACCAGGGCTAGCGGGAGGGCCTGAGCAGTTCTTC. This translates into CASSPSPGLAGGPEQFF.

With regard to this clonotype: This may stem from a read error, because a much larger clone lies one nucleotide away. The J gene is TRBJ2-1, the V gene TRBV7-3; tentatively, D is TRBD1 or TRBD2 (5 bases each). The germline gives CDR1 SGHTA, CDR2 FQGTGA. V was clipped by 5 bases and J by 8 bases, with 16 bases between them. The CDR3 runs to 14 residues. The CDR3 DNA is TGTGCCAGCAGCCACGGGACCCCAGGCGATGAGCAGTTCTTC. Translation gives CASSHGTPGDEQFF.

This clonotype occurred many times. The rearrangement joins TRBV20-1 to TRBJ1-2; 10 bases are a match to TRBD1. The V segment lost 0 bases and the J segment 3 bases; nucleotides outside the gene matches: 7. This CDR3 has 16 amino acids. CDR1 is DFQATT, CDR2 SNEGSKA, per germline (reference sequence). CDR3: CSARDLRTGGDYGYTF. The DNA of the CDR3 is TGCAGTGCTAGAGATCTGAGGACAGGGGGTGACTATGGCTACACCTTC.

This clonotype showed up many times. The CDR3 bases are TGTGCCAGCAGCACAACTTCGGGGGCCCTGCACTATGGCTACACCTTC. Amino acids: CASSTTSGALHYGYTF. The V and J genes are TRBV7-9 and TRBJ1-2; D is possibly TRBD1 (6 bases). Germline V gene data show CDR1 as SEHNR and CDR2 as FQNEAQ (reference sequence). CDR3 length: 16 residues. V dropped 5 bases and J dropped 3 bases, with 19 bases sitting between them.

This clonotype has ten or more counts. J is TRBJ1-6 and V is TRBV14, with 7 bases matching TRBD1. V was pared by 5 bases and J by 4 bases, with 8 bases of the junction left unmatched. Germline values: CDR1 SGHDN, CDR2 FVKESK. CDR3 length equals 16 residues. CDR3 nucleotides: TGTGCCAGCAGCAGACACGACAGGGATTATAATTCACCCCTCCACTTT. Its protein product is CASSRHDRDYNSPLHF.

There are many counts of this clonotype. V and J are TRBV7-9 and TRBJ1-4; D is unclear. Looked up from germline, CDR1 is SEHNR and CDR2 is FQNEAQ (reference sequence). Trimming shortened V by 0 bases and J by 8 bases, and 13 bases separated the two germline ends. This CDR3 is built from 15 residues. This CDR3 reads CASSLAGKSREKLFF. The CDR3 DNA reads TGTGCCAGCAGCTTAGCGGGCAAATCCAGGGAAAAACTGTTTTTT.

This clonotype came up many times. The chain couples TRBV6-6 to TRBJ2-7; TRBD2 matches at 13 bases. Per germline, CDR1 MNHNY and CDR2 SVGAGI (reference sequence). The junction had 7 bases not matched to a gene; V was cut back by 2 bases and J by 3 bases. The CDR3 sequence is 17 residues long. In DNA form, the CDR3 reads TGTGCCAGCAGTTACAGGGGGGGACTAGCGGGGCTCTACGAGCAGTACTTC. Amino acids: CASSYRGGLAGLYEQYF.

This clonotype was counted ten times or more. V is TRBV20-1 and J is TRBJ2-3; TRBD2 aligns across 8 bases. V shed 0 bases, J shed 5 bases, and the junction held 7 bases outside the gene matches. The CDR3 extends over 15 amino acids. Looked up from germline, CDR1 is DFQATT and CDR2 is SNEGSKA (reference sequence). Here the CDR3 reads CSARDARGARDTQYF. The CDR3 bases are TGCAGTGCTAGAGATGCGCGGGGGGCAAGAGATACGCAGTATTTT.

There are many counts of this clonotype. V usage is TRBV25-1 and J usage is TRBJ2-3, with 8 nucleotides matching TRBD2. The CDR3 loop spans 13 amino acids. V gave up 6 bases and J gave up 4 bases; unmatched junction bases: 3. Per the germline V gene, CDR1 is MGHDK and CDR2 is SYGVNS. This CDR3 reads CASSGGAADTQYF. The CDR3 region has the DNA TGTGCCAGCAGCGGGGGGGCCGCAGATACGCAGTATTTT. The full variable domain, rest sourced from reference TRBV25-1 and TRBJ2-3, is EADIYQTPRYLVIGTGKKITLECSQTMGHDKMYWYQQDPGMELHLIHYSYGVNSTEKGDLSSESTVSRIRTEHFPLTLESARPSHTSQYLCASSGGAADTQYFGPGTRLTVL.

The sample holds a few counts of this clonotype. A much bigger clone sits one base away, suggesting this may be a read error. The chain links TRBV10-2 to TRBJ1-2, with unresolved D. Trimming took off 2 bases at V and 8 bases at J, with 12 bases between the two ends. Germline assignment: CDR1 WSHSY and CDR2 SAAADI. CDR3 length equals 13 residues. Written as DNA, the CDR3 is TGCGCCAGCAGTGAGGTCAGACTATTAGGCTACACCTTC. Translation gives CASSEVRLLGYTF.

This clonotype was observed many times. This chain links TRBV20-1 with TRBJ1-4; weak D call: TRBD1 (6 bases). The CDR3 has 12 residues. The germline gives CDR1 DFQATT, CDR2 SNEGSKA (reference sequence). Trimming removed 6 bases at V and 5 bases at J, with 10 bases between. In DNA form, the CDR3 reads TGCAGTGCGAGCAGGGGAAATGAAAAACTGTTTTTT. It codes for CSASRGNEKLFF.